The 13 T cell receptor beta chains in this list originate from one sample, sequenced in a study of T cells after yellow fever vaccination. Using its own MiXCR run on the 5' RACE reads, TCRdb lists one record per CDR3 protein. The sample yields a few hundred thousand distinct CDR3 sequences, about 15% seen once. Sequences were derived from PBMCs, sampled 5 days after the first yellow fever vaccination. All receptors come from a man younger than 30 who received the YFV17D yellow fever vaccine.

The CDR3 region is CASSLRGSGELFF. The DNA of the CDR3 is TGTGCCAGCAGCCTTCGGGGCTCCGGGGAGCTGTTTTTT. The chain carries TRBV3-1 and TRBJ2-2; D tentatively reads TRBD1 or TRBD2 (5 bases each). Germline V gives CDR1 LGHDT, CDR2 YNNKEL (reference sequence). Trimming shortened V by 4 bases and J by 6 bases, and 9 bases separated the two germline ends. The CDR3 contains 13 residues.

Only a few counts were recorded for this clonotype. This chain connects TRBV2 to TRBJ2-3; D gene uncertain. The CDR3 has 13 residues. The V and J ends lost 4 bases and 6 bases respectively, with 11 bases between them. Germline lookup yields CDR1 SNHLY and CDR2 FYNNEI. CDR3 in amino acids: CASSAERTDTQYF. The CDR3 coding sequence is TGTGCCAGCAGTGCGGAACGTACCGATACGCAGTATTTT.

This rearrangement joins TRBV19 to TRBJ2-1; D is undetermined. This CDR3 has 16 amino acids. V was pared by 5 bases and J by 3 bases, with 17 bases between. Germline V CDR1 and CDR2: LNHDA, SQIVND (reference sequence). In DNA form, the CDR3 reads TGTGCCAGTAGTCACGCAGAGTTCAGGTTCTACAATGAGCAGTTCTTC. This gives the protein CASSHAEFRFYNEQFF. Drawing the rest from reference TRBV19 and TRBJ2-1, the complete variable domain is DGGITQSPKYLFRKEGQNVTLSCEQNLNHDAMYWYRQDPGQGLRLIYYSQIVNDFQKGDIAEGYSVSREKKESFPLTVTSAQKNPTAFYLCASSHAEFRFYNEQFFGPGTRLTVL.

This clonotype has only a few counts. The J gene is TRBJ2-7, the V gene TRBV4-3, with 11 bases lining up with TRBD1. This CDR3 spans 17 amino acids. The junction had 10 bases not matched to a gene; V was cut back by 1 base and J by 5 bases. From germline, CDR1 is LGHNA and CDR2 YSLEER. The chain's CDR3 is CASSQAGLGTGGDEQYV. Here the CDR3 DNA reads TGCGCCAGCAGCCAAGCTGGGCTGGGGACAGGGGGGGACGAGCAGTACGTC.

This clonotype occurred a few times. The CDR3 DNA sequence: TGCGCCAGCAGCGAACAGGGACATTTAGGACAGCCCCAGCATTTT. Translating it yields CASSEQGHLGQPQHF. The rearrangement links TRBV5-1 to TRBJ1-5; possibly TRBD1 for D (6 bases). CDR1 is SGHRS, CDR2 YFSETQ, per germline. V was clipped by 4 bases and J by 7 bases, with 18 bases between them. This CDR3 contains 15 residues.

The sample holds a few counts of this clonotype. CDR3 sequence: CASSQDRTGSGPQHF. The CDR3 DNA follows: TGCGCCAGCAGCCAAGATAGGACCGGGTCGGGGCCCCAGCATTTT. The V gene is TRBV4-1, the J gene TRBJ1-5; no clear D. CDR3 length: 15 amino acids. Germline CDR1 and CDR2: MGHRA and YSYEKL. The germline V and J ends were trimmed by 0 bases and 9 bases, with 15 bases remaining between them.

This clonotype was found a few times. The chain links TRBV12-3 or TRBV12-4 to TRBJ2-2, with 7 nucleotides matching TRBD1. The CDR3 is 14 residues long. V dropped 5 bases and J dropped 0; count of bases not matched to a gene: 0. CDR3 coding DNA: TGTGCCAGCAGTGGGACAGCGAACACCGGGGAGCTGTTTTTT. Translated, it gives CASSGTANTGELFF.

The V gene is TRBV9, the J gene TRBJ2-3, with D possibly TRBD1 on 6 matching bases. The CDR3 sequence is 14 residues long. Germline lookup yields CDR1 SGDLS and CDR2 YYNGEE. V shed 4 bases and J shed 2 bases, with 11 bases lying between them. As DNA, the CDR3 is TGTGCCAGCAGCCCCCACAGGGCCACAGATACGCAGTATTTT. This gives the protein CASSPHRATDTQYF.

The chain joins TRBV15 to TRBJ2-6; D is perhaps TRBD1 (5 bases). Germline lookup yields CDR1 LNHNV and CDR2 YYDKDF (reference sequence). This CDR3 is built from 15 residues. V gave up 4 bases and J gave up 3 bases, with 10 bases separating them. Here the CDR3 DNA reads TGTGCCACCAGCAAACAGGCTGGTGGGGCCAACGTCCTGACTTTC. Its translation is CATSKQAGGANVLTF.

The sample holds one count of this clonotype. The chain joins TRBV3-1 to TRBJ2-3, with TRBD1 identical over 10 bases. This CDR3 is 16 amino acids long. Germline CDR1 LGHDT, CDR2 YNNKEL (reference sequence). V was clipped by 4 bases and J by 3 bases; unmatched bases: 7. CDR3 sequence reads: CASSPTGGESTDTQYF. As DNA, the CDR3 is TGTGCCAGCAGCCCGACAGGGGGCGAGTCAACAGATACGCAGTATTTT.

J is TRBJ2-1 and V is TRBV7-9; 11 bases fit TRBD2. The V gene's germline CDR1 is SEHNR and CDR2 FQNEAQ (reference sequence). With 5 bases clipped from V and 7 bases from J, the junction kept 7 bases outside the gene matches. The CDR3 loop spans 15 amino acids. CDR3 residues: CASSLLAGGWNEQFF. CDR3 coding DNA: TGTGCCAGCAGCCTTCTAGCGGGGGGCTGGAATGAGCAGTTCTTC.

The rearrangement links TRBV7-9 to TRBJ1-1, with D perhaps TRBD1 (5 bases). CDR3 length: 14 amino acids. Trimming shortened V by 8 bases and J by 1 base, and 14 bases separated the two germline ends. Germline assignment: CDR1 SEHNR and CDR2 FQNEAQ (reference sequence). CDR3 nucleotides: TGTGCCAGCCGCCGGGGGTTCGGGAACACTGAAGCTTTCTTT. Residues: CASRRGFGNTEAFF.

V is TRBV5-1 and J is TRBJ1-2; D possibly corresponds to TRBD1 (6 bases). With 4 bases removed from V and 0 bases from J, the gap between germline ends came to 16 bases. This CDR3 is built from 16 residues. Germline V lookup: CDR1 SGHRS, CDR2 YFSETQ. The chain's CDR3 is CASSPGLDRPNYGYTF. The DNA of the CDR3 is TGCGCCAGCAGCCCGGGGCTTGACAGGCCTAACTATGGCTACACCTTC.